This T cell receptor (beta chain) was obtained from a study of T-cell memory formation after mild COVID-19 (dated by TCRdb to the early 2020s). Looking at the study overall: TCR sequence clusters from the two donors were largely donor specific. In two donors, T-cell clones that expanded and contracted after mild COVID-19 were followed by sequencing TCRalpha and TCRbeta repertoires longitudinally. The cohort was made up of two young adult volunteers, one female and one male, who were previously healthy.

Points on this clonotype: The target of this receptor is not known. No much larger clone exists at a distance of one base, and base qualities are not known.

This sample was sequenced with an Illumina NovaSeq 6000. cDNA libraries for TCRalpha and TCRbeta were prepared by 5'RACE using constant-segment primers, with sample barcodes and unique molecular identifiers added. RNA was extracted from every sample with Trizol reagent. Library amplification was performed in two PCR steps, and a second sample barcode and Illumina TruSeq adapters were introduced in the second step. Sequencing of libraries was performed on an Illumina NovaSeq with 2 x 150 bp paired-end reads. Per the original workflow: Demultiplexing of reads and collapsing into UMI-guided consensus sequences were performed with migec v1.2.7. Using mixcr v2.1.11, UMI consensuses were aligned to TRA and TRB V and J templates and then assembled into clonotypes. A clonotype was counted as expanded or contracted only if both edgeR and NoisET called the change significant, with noise models trained on biological replicates. For edgeR calls, a false discovery rate-adjusted p below 0.01 and a log2 fold-change threshold of 1 were applied. As an exploratory analysis of dynamics, max-normalized trajectories of the 1000 most abundant clonotypes were examined by PCA with hierarchical clustering. Separately sequenced CD4+ and CD8+ repertoires were used to assign a CD4 or CD8 phenotype to each responding clone. The public reads were reanalyzed by TCRdb: fastp trimming at Q25, MiXCR alignment, in-frame beta chains only. Every CDR3 protein is listed once, alongside the most common genes and DNA of its rows. TCRdb's processing, not the authors', yielded these V and J calls. Counted in this sample were approximately 570,000 distinct CDR3 sequences; about a sixth of them appeared once. The ten largest clones capture around 11% of the sample.

V has 6 bases trimmed and J has 5 bases trimmed; junction bases matching no gene number 5. The CDR3 runs 16 residues from the cysteine to the phenylalanine. Only the CDR3 DNA is retained, 48 bases long and in frame from the first base. Via the germline V gene, CDR1 is KGHSH and CDR2 LQKENI. Ficoll-Paque density gradient centrifugation was used to isolate PBMCs. Summary of the overall study and its limitations: Contracting CD4+ clones were located mainly in the CM and EM memory subsets, whereas CD8+ clones were found to be enriched in EMRA. Whether the second-wave clones peaking on day 37 were SARS-CoV-2 specific was not confirmed. The detection of some responding clones in pre-infection memory suggests that pre-existing cross-reactive memory T cells joined the SARS-CoV-2 response. Balanced CD4/CD8 phenotypes were observed for clones contracting from day 15 to 85, whereas a bias towards CD4+ was observed for a second wave of clones expanding from day 15 to 37. Only a couple of mild cases were covered in the study, and larger cohorts including severe cases with pre-infection samples were considered necessary.

The source material was PBMCs or a T cell subset sorted from them (not recorded which). The clonotype was recovered from an adult woman who had mild COVID-19 (a few samples of this study predate the infection). The sample titles of this study are shuffled in the database, so cell type and time point are left out; the donor was told from shared clones. The chain was built from TRBV18 and TRBJ2-2, and 14 bases in between align with TRBD2. CDR3 reads: CASSGLAGVWTGELFF. The DNA reads as follows: TGTGCCAGCTCGGGACTAGCGGGAGTTTGGACCGGGGAGCTGTTTTTT.